Following are 29 T cell receptor beta chains from one sample sequenced in a study of blood T cell repertoires in COVID-19. Some clones are missing from TCRdb's copy, which holds only in-frame ones; the method was immunoSEQ multiplex PCR. Of around 310,000 clones detected, over 70% appear once; the ten largest clones hold less than 6.5%. Input material: PBMCs or T cells enriched from blood (not recorded which). These receptor sequences come from a man younger than 45 who had recovered from COVID-19.

The J gene is TRBJ2-1, the V gene TRBV11-2, with D unclear. The V gene lost 5 bases and the J gene lost 8 bases, with 7 bases spanning the gap. The CDR3 spans 11 residues. Germline CDR1 and CDR2: SGHAT and FQNNGV. The CDR3 DNA reads as TGTGCCAGCAGCCGAAACTATGAGCAGTTCTTC. This encodes CASSRNYEQFF.

V usage is TRBV7-2 and J usage is TRBJ1-2; 8 nucleotides align to TRBD1. Per the germline V gene, CDR1 is SGHTA and CDR2 is FQGNSA. The CDR3 covers 17 residues. V was pared by 4 bases and J by 4 bases, with 14 bases of the junction left unmatched. The DNA for the CDR3 is TGTGCCAGCAGCTCCCCGGGCCCCGACAGGGGCTTCTATGGCTACACCTTC. Translated: CASSSPGPDRGFYGYTF.

This chain connects TRBV5-1 to TRBJ2-2; 8 positions match TRBD1. Germline V gene sequence: CDR1 SGHRS, CDR2 YFSETQ. The length of the CDR3 is 16 residues. The V segment lost 4 bases and the J segment 4 bases; nucleotides outside the gene matches: 9. The CDR3 DNA follows: TGCGCCAGCAGCGGTGGGGGCAGGGGGCCCACCGGGGAGCTGTTTTTT. This codes for CASSGGGRGPTGELFF.

The chain carries TRBV2 and TRBJ2-7; D is unresolved. Trimming took 4 bases from V and 0 from J, leaving 10 bases between them. The CDR3 spans 14 residues. Germline-derived CDR1 and CDR2 are SNHLY and FYNNEI. CDR3 amino acids: CASSASESSYEQYF. CDR3 nucleotide sequence: TGTGCCAGCAGTGCCAGTGAATCCTCCTACGAGCAGTACTTC.

J is TRBJ1-5 and V is TRBV30; D might be TRBD1 (5 bases). The CDR3 runs 13 residues. V was clipped by 5 bases and J by 1 base, with 9 bases between them. Germline V lookup: CDR1 GTSNPN, CDR2 SVGIG (reference sequence). CDR3: CAWGRDSNQPQHF. As DNA, the CDR3 is TGTGCCTGGGGGCGGGACAGCAATCAGCCCCAGCATTTT.

This clone was counted at least ten times. This chain connects TRBV4-2 to TRBJ1-6; 9 bases align to TRBD1. V was pared by 0 bases and J by 7 bases, with 1 base of the junction left unmatched. The CDR3 length is 15 residues. Germline V gene lookup returns CDR1 LGHNA and CDR2 YNFKEQ. Here the CDR3 DNA reads TGTGCCAGCAGCCAAGATGGGACAGGGAATTCACCCCTCCACTTT. Protein: CASSQDGTGNSPLHF.

The chain has TRBV19 and TRBJ1-4; D is uncertain. Trimming cost V 0 bases and J 8 bases, with 7 bases left between them. The germline CDR1 and CDR2 sequences are LNHDA and SQIVND (reference sequence). This CDR3 has 13 amino acids. CDR3 amino acids: CASSIDLSEKLFF. The CDR3 DNA reads as TGTGCCAGTAGTATAGATCTATCCGAAAAACTGTTTTTT.

This chain joins TRBV7-8 and TRBJ2-3; tentatively, D is TRBD2 (6 bases). This CDR3 has 14 amino acids. The germline V and J ends were trimmed by 3 bases and 12 bases, with 19 bases remaining between them. CDR1 and CDR2 from the germline V gene are SGHVS and FQNEAQ. The CDR3 region has the DNA TGTGCCAGCAGCTTGCGGGACCGGGAGTCTAGTCAGTATTTT. This gives the protein CASSLRDRESSQYF.

This chain links TRBV5-1 with TRBJ1-3; D perhaps matches TRBD1 (5 bases). Trimming removed 3 bases from V and 0 bases from J, with 10 bases in between. The CDR3 contains 15 residues. The germline gives CDR1 SGHRS, CDR2 YFSETQ. CDR3 sequence reads: CASSSGLSSGNTIYF. The CDR3 DNA follows: TGCGCCAGCAGCTCGGGACTGAGCTCTGGAAACACCATATATTTT.

The V and J genes are TRBV27 and TRBJ1-4; 10 bases are a match to TRBD1. The J segment lost 7 bases and the V segment lost 5 bases, leaving 7 bases of the junction unmatched. The CDR3 totals 15 residues. CDR1 and CDR2 from the germline V gene are MNHEY and SMNVEV (reference sequence). Here the CDR3 DNA reads TGTGCCAGCAGTGCTCGACAGGGGGCGGTTGAAAAACTGTTTTTT. Encoded protein: CASSARQGAVEKLFF.

The V call is TRBV18, the J call TRBJ1-1; the D gene is possibly TRBD1 (5 bases). The germline V gene has CDR1 KGHSH and CDR2 LQKENI. Trimming took off 6 bases at V and 10 bases at J, with 15 bases between the two ends. The CDR3 sequence is 12 residues long. CDR3 DNA: TGTGCCAGCTCGGGGCAGGGCCTTGGAGCTTTCTTT. This codes for CASSGQGLGAFF. Supplemented by reference TRBV18 and TRBJ1-1, the full variable domain reads NAGVMQNPRHLVRRRGQEARLRCSPMKGHSHVYWYRQLPEEGLKFMVYLQKENIIDESGMPKERFSAEFPKEGPSILRIQQVVRGDSAAYFCASSGQGLGAFFGQGTRLTVV.

The sample holds one count of this clone. The chain recombines TRBV5-4 with TRBJ1-1; 11 bases line up with TRBD1. The CDR3 loop spans 14 amino acids. Unmatched junction bases numbered 4, after V lost 4 bases and J lost 5 bases. CDR1 and CDR2 from the germline V gene are SGHNT and YYREEE (reference sequence). The CDR3 DNA is TGTGCCAGCAGCGGGGGGGACAGGGGGACTGAAGCTTTCTTT. Protein sequence: CASSGGDRGTEAFF.

This clone occurred a few times. The rearrangement links TRBV27 to TRBJ2-7; 12 nucleotides agree with TRBD1. Germline lookup yields CDR1 MNHEY and CDR2 SMNVEV (reference sequence). The CDR3 is 15 amino acids. V lost 5 bases, J lost 7 bases, and 9 bases stayed unmatched. The DNA for the CDR3 is TGTGCCAGCAGTCTAGGGACAGGGGGCAGGGGAGAGCAGTACTTC. Translation gives CASSLGTGGRGEQYF.

DNA for the CDR3: TGTGCCTGGCTTCCGACAGGGAAGGGCCACTACACTGAAGCTTTCTTT. Translation: CAWLPTGKGHYTEAFF. V and J are TRBV30 and TRBJ1-1; 7 bases line up with TRBD1. The V segment lost 5 bases and the J segment 3 bases; nucleotides outside the gene matches: 15. The CDR3 is made up of 16 amino acids. Per the germline V gene, CDR1 is GTSNPN and CDR2 is SVGIG (reference sequence).

The sample holds one count of this clone. CDR3 sequence (DNA): TGTGCCAGCAGCCCTCGTGGAGGACAGGAGGGCACTAATGAAAAACTGTTTTTT. Translation gives CASSPRGGQEGTNEKLFF. J is TRBJ1-4 and V is TRBV3-1 (or the pseudogene TRBV3-2); TRBD1 matches 7 bases. The V segment lost 4 bases and the J segment 2 bases; nucleotides outside the gene matches: 13. Germline lookup yields CDR1 LGHDT and CDR2 YNNKEL (reference sequence). This CDR3 is 18 amino acids long.

Only one count was recorded for this clone. This chain connects TRBV2 to TRBJ1-2, with TRBD1 matching 9 bases. Germline assignment: CDR1 SNHLY and CDR2 FYNNEI. The junction had 9 bases not matched to a gene; V was cut back by 9 bases and J by 7 bases. The CDR3 covers 13 residues. For the CDR3, the DNA is TGTGCCAGTACAGGGGGCGCGCTTCCTGGCTACACCTTC. Amino acid sequence: CASTGGALPGYTF.

J is TRBJ2-2 and V is TRBV5-1; D unresolved. Trimming stripped 0 bases from V and 6 bases from J, with 9 bases between. CDR1 and CDR2 (germline): SGHRS, YFSETQ. The CDR3 spans 14 residues. The CDR3 DNA reads as TGCGCCAGCAGCTTGGGACACTCGGCCGGGGAGCTGTTTTTT. Protein: CASSLGHSAGELFF.

The rearrangement uses TRBV7-5 and TRBJ1-4; the D segment call TRBD1 is taken from the table without a DNA check. TRBV7-5 is marked as a pseudogene. This CDR3 comprises 19 residues. CDR3: CVRSQTPGTGGSGNEKLFF. The CDR3 DNA reads TGTGTCAGAAGCCAGACTCCCGGGACAGGGGGCAGCGGTAATGAAAAACTGTTTTTT.

The chain joins TRBV19 to TRBJ2-6, with D possibly being TRBD1 (6 bases). The CDR3 extends over 17 amino acids. Germline V gene sequence: CDR1 LNHDA, CDR2 SQIVND (reference sequence). The germline V and J ends were trimmed by 2 bases and 0 bases, with 11 bases remaining between them. This CDR3 is CASSITRGSSGANVLTF. The CDR3 DNA is TGTGCCAGTAGTATAACCAGGGGTAGCTCTGGGGCCAACGTCCTGACTTTC. The entire variable domain, with the rest obtained from reference TRBV19 and TRBJ2-6, is as follows: DGGITQSPKYLFRKEGQNVTLSCEQNLNHDAMYWYRQDPGQGLRLIYYSQIVNDFQKGDIAEGYSVSREKKESFPLTVTSAQKNPTAFYLCASSITRGSSGANVLTFGAGSRLTVL.

This clone turned up a few times. Written as DNA, the CDR3 is TGTGCCAGCGCGTCAGGGGAGTTATCCTACGAGCAGTACTTC. Encoded protein: CASASGELSYEQYF. This rearrangement joins TRBV6-5 to TRBJ2-7; a weak D match, TRBD1 (6 bases). V was trimmed by 8 bases and J by 1 base, leaving 15 bases between them. Germline assignment: CDR1 MNHEY and CDR2 SVGAGI. This CDR3 contains 14 residues.

The rearrangement joins TRBV5-1 to TRBJ2-1; 9 bases fit TRBD1. CDR1 and CDR2 from the germline V gene are SGHRS and YFSETQ. This CDR3 contains 17 residues. V dropped 0 bases and J dropped 0; count of bases not matched to a gene: 4. The CDR3 nucleotides are TGCGCCAGCAGCTTGGGACAGGGGGGGAGCTCCTACAATGAGCAGTTCTTC. Its translation: CASSLGQGGSSYNEQFF.

Note on this clone: Additional DNA sequences in this sample encode the identical CDR3. The V gene is TRBV5-6, the J gene TRBJ2-7; D may be TRBD2 (5 bases). The CDR3 spans 14 residues. In germline, CDR1 is SGHDT, CDR2 YYEEEE. The V end lost 3 bases, the J end lost 0 bases, and 10 bases lay between the germline ends. The CDR3 region is CASSSGLSSYEQYF. In nucleotides, the CDR3 is TGTGCCAGCAGCTCTGGACTCAGCTCCTACGAGCAGTACTTC.

As DNA, the CDR3 is TGTGCCAGCAGCTTGGAGGGAGGGGTAAAGACCCAGTACTTC. This gives the protein CASSLEGGVKTQYF. The chain couples TRBV7-3 to TRBJ2-5; 7 bases are shared with TRBD2. Germline values: CDR1 SGHTA, CDR2 FQGTGA. V lost 3 bases and J lost 6; bases outside the gene matches: 7. This CDR3 is built from 14 residues. Using reference TRBV7-3 and TRBJ2-5 for the parts outside the CDR3, the full variable domain is GAGVSQTPSNKVTEKGKYVELRCDPISGHTALYWYRQSLGQGPEFLIYFQGTGAADDSGLPNDRFFAVRPEGSVSTLKIQRTERGDSAVYLCASSLEGGVKTQYFGPGTRLLVL.

This chain uses TRBV7-9 with TRBJ2-1; maybe TRBD2 (7 bases). Trimming shortened V by 2 bases and J by 3 bases, and 14 bases separated the two germline ends. CDR3 length: 16 residues. Per the germline V gene, CDR1 is SEHNR and CDR2 is FQNEAQ (reference sequence). DNA for the CDR3: TGTGCCAGCAGCTTAATGGCGGGGGCGTACTACAATGAGCAGTTCTTC. Amino acid sequence: CASSLMAGAYYNEQFF. The whole variable domain, filled in from reference TRBV7-9 and TRBJ2-1, reads DTGVSQNPRHKITKRGQNVTFRCDPISEHNRLYWYRQTLGQGPEFLTYFQNEAQLEKSRLLSDRFSAERPKGSFSTLEIQRTEQGDSAMYLCASSLMAGAYYNEQFFGPGTRLTVL.

J is TRBJ1-5 and V is TRBV28, with D hard to call. Germline-derived CDR1 and CDR2 are MDHEN and SYDVKM. With 2 bases removed from V and 3 bases from J, the gap between germline ends came to 5 bases. This CDR3 comprises 13 residues. This CDR3 reads CASSLGHNQPQHF. The CDR3, as DNA: TGTGCCAGCAGTTTAGGCCACAATCAGCCCCAGCATTTT.

The genes are TRBV18 and TRBJ1-6; D remains ambiguous. CDR1 KGHSH and CDR2 LQKENI come from the germline V gene. Trimming removed 3 bases from V and 8 bases from J, with 11 bases in between. The CDR3 loop spans 14 amino acids. For the CDR3, the DNA is TGTGCCAGCTCACCGACATCTGTTGATTCACCCCTCCACTTT. Translating it yields CASSPTSVDSPLHF.

This clone has just one count. The genes are TRBV7-9 and TRBJ2-1, with 7 bases aligning to TRBD1. With 0 bases clipped from V and 6 bases from J, the junction kept 14 bases outside the gene matches. The CDR3 has 18 residues. Germline V gene data show CDR1 as SEHNR and CDR2 as FQNEAQ (reference sequence). DNA for the CDR3: TGTGCCAGCAGCTTAGCCCTTTTAGGACAGGAGGCGGGCAATGAGCAGTTCTTC. Translation: CASSLALLGQEAGNEQFF.

The chain uses TRBV18 and TRBJ1-2, with a possible D match to TRBD1 (6 bases). The CDR3 is 14 residues long. Per the germline V gene, CDR1 is KGHSH and CDR2 is LQKENI. V was pared by 6 bases and J by 4 bases, with 15 bases between. The CDR3 nucleotides read TGTGCCAGCTCCCGCAGGGGTTTAGTCTATGGCTACACCTTC. It yields the protein CASSRRGLVYGYTF.

The J gene is TRBJ2-5, the V gene TRBV6-1; possibly TRBD1 for D (6 bases). The CDR3 contains 14 residues. Trimming removed 1 base from V and 2 bases from J, with 8 bases in between. Per the germline V gene, CDR1 is MNHNS and CDR2 is SASEGT. The CDR3 DNA is TGTGCCAGCAGTGAAGAGGACAGACAAGAGACCCAGTACTTC. The encoded protein is CASSEEDRQETQYF.